This T cell receptor beta chain comes out of a study of blood T cell repertoires in COVID-19. The CDR3 spans 15 residues. Trimming cost V 0 bases and J 7 bases; bases outside gene matches: 3. Germline values: CDR1 SGHNT, CDR2 YYREEE (reference sequence). The method was immunoSEQ multiplex PCR; TCRdb's version includes in-frame clones alone and lacks a portion of them. The sample consists of around 130,000 clones, 84% of them appearing once. This TCR derives from a woman under 30 who had been exposed to COVID-19. The genes are TRBV5-4 and TRBJ2-1; 11 positions match TRBD2. The sample was PBMCs or T cells enriched from blood (not recorded which). CDR3 loop: CASSLELAGGNEQFF. The CDR3 DNA follows: TGTGCCAGCAGCTTGGAGCTAGCGGGAGGAAATGAGCAGTTCTTC.